This is a list of T cell receptor beta chains from one sample in a study of beta chain features in type 1 diabetes. The method was immunoSEQ multiplex PCR; TCRdb's version includes in-frame clones alone and lacks a portion of them. The sample consists of approximately 380,000 clones, around 15% of them appearing once. What was sequenced was naive CD4+ T cells from blood. These receptors all come from a young woman in good health. CDR3s include the opening cysteine and the closing phenylalanine or tryptophan. A D gene is named only where the DNA matches it firmly. Clone size is given for some rows only: seen once, a few or many times, or a class if the clone is expanded.

j_call: TRBJ1-1
v_call: TRBV28
d_call: TRBD1
cdr3_length: 15
clone_size: few
cdr3_nt: TGTGCCAGCAGTCGCTGGGACAGGGGTACCACTGAAGCTTTCTTT
cdr3_aa: CASSRWDRGTTEAFF

j_call: TRBJ2-1
v_call: TRBV5-4
d_call: TRBD2
cdr3_length: 16
clone_size: few
cdr3_nt: TGTGCCAGCAGCCCCCCAGGACTAGCGGGGCACAATGAGCAGTTCTTC
cdr3_aa: CASSPPGLAGHNEQFF

j_call: TRBJ2-7
v_call: TRBV5-1
d_call: TRBD2
cdr3_length: 14
clone_size: few
cdr3_nt: TGCGCCAGCAGCGTTAGCGGGAGCTCCTACGAGCAGTACTTC
cdr3_aa: CASSVSGSSYEQYF

j_call: TRBJ2-1
v_call: TRBV5-1
d_call: NA
cdr3_length: 14
clone_size: NA
cdr3_nt: TGCGCCAGCAGCTTCAGTACAGGGAACAATGAGCAGTTCTTC
cdr3_aa: CASSFSTGNNEQFF

j_call: TRBJ2-3
v_call: TRBV7-9
d_call: TRBD2
cdr3_length: 14
clone_size: few
cdr3_nt: TGTGCCAATGACTTGACTAGCGGCACAGATACGCAGTATTTT
cdr3_aa: CANDLTSGTDTQYF

j_call: TRBJ2-1
v_call: TRBV9
d_call: NA
cdr3_length: 15
clone_size: few
cdr3_nt: TGTGCCAGCAGCGAGCCCCTCGGACTGTCCAATGAGCAGTTCTTC
cdr3_aa: CASSEPLGLSNEQFF

j_call: TRBJ2-3
v_call: TRBV19
d_call: TRBD1
cdr3_length: 13
clone_size: few
cdr3_nt: TGTGCCACGTCGGACAGGGGCACAGATACGCAGTATTTT
cdr3_aa: CATSDRGTDTQYF

j_call: TRBJ2-7
v_call: TRBV4-1
d_call: NA
cdr3_length: 15
clone_size: few
cdr3_nt: TGCGCCAGCAGCCAAGATGGGGGGTTTTCCTACGAGCAGTACTTC
cdr3_aa: CASSQDGGFSYEQYF

j_call: TRBJ2-1
v_call: TRBV2
d_call: NA
cdr3_length: 12
clone_size: few
cdr3_nt: TGTGCCAGCAGTGTGAGCTGGAATGAGCAGTTCTTC
cdr3_aa: CASSVSWNEQFF

j_call: TRBJ1-1
v_call: TRBV7-9
d_call: NA
cdr3_length: 12
clone_size: few
cdr3_nt: TGTGCCAGCAGCTTCATGAACACTGAAGCTTTCTTT
cdr3_aa: CASSFMNTEAFF

j_call: TRBJ1-2
v_call: TRBV28
d_call: NA
cdr3_length: 14
clone_size: NA
cdr3_nt: TGTGCCAGCACCCTTAGGGCCACGGGGTCGAGCTACACCTTC
cdr3_aa: CASTLRATGSSYTF

j_call: TRBJ2-5
v_call: TRBV5-4
d_call: NA
cdr3_length: 15
clone_size: NA
cdr3_nt: TGTGCCAGCAGCTTGGTAGGGAGTCAGTCTGGGACCCAGTACTTC
cdr3_aa: CASSLVGSQSGTQYF

j_call: TRBJ2-3
v_call: TRBV7-2
d_call: TRBD2
cdr3_length: 16
clone_size: few
cdr3_nt: TGTGCCAGCAGCTCCGGACTAGCGGGAGGAATGGATACGCAGTATTTT
cdr3_aa: CASSSGLAGGMDTQYF

j_call: TRBJ2-7
v_call: TRBV9
d_call: TRBD2
cdr3_length: 16
clone_size: few
cdr3_nt: TGTGCCAGCAGCCCAACACTAGCGGGAGGTCCGGGAGAGCAGTACTTC
cdr3_aa: CASSPTLAGGPGEQYF

j_call: TRBJ1-2
v_call: TRBV5-1
d_call: NA
cdr3_length: 14
clone_size: few
cdr3_nt: TGCGCCAGCAGCTTGAGCCTCTCCGTCTATGGCTACACCTTC
cdr3_aa: CASSLSLSVYGYTF

j_call: TRBJ1-4
v_call: TRBV30
d_call: TRBD1
cdr3_length: 15
clone_size: NA
cdr3_nt: TGTGCCTGGAGTGTACAAGGACAGGGCGCTGAAAAACTGTTTTTT
cdr3_aa: CAWSVQGQGAEKLFF

j_call: TRBJ2-1
v_call: TRBV30
d_call: TRBD1
cdr3_length: 14
clone_size: NA
cdr3_nt: TGTGCCTGGAAACCGGGACAGTCTTACAATGAGCAGTTCTTC
cdr3_aa: CAWKPGQSYNEQFF

j_call: TRBJ1-2
v_call: TRBV16
d_call: NA
cdr3_length: 13
clone_size: NA
cdr3_nt: TGTGCCAGCAGTTCCCTAAGCGCCTATGGCTACACCTTC
cdr3_aa: CASSSLSAYGYTF

j_call: TRBJ1-2
v_call: TRBV7-2
d_call: NA
cdr3_length: 15
clone_size: few
cdr3_nt: TGTGCCAGCAGCTTGGCCAGTGAAGCTAACTATGGCTACACCTTC
cdr3_aa: CASSLASEANYGYTF

j_call: TRBJ2-1
v_call: TRBV7-8
d_call: NA
cdr3_length: 16
clone_size: NA
cdr3_nt: TGTGCCAGCAGCTTAGCGCGGTTGAGCTCCTACAATGAGCAGTTCTTC
cdr3_aa: CASSLARLSSYNEQFF

j_call: TRBJ2-5
v_call: TRBV14
d_call: NA
cdr3_length: 11
clone_size: few
cdr3_nt: TGTGCCAGCAGCCACGGAGAGACCCAGTACTTC
cdr3_aa: CASSHGETQYF

j_call: TRBJ1-4
v_call: TRBV7-2
d_call: NA
cdr3_length: 13
clone_size: NA
cdr3_nt: TGTGCCAGCAGCTTAGCCCTCCTGGAAAAACTGTTTTTT
cdr3_aa: CASSLALLEKLFF

j_call: TRBJ1-2
v_call: TRBV4-2
d_call: TRBD1
cdr3_length: 16
clone_size: few
cdr3_nt: TGTGCCAGCAGCCATAGAAACCGGGACAGCCTATATGGCTACACCTTC
cdr3_aa: CASSHRNRDSLYGYTF

j_call: TRBJ2-3
v_call: TRBV29-1
d_call: NA
cdr3_length: 13
clone_size: few
cdr3_nt: TGCAGCGTTGGAGGCAGATTCACAGATACGCAGTATTTT
cdr3_aa: CSVGGRFTDTQYF

j_call: TRBJ1-2
v_call: TRBV4-2
d_call: NA
cdr3_length: 17
clone_size: NA
cdr3_nt: TGTGCCAGCAGCCAACCCCGTTATTTGCAGGCCTCCTATGGCTACACCTTC
cdr3_aa: CASSQPRYLQASYGYTF

j_call: TRBJ2-5
v_call: TRBV6-6
d_call: TRBD2
cdr3_length: 16
clone_size: few
cdr3_nt: TGTGCCAGCAGTTCGGATCTAGCGGGAGGTCGAAAGACCCAGTACTTC
cdr3_aa: CASSSDLAGGRKTQYF

j_call: TRBJ2-7
v_call: TRBV6-6
d_call: NA
cdr3_length: 13
clone_size: NA
cdr3_nt: TGTGCCAGCACCGAGGGACTCTCCCACGAGCAGTACTTC
cdr3_aa: CASTEGLSHEQYF

j_call: TRBJ2-2
v_call: TRBV4-3
d_call: NA
cdr3_length: 15
clone_size: NA
cdr3_nt: TGCGCCAGCAGCAAAGGGACACCGAACACCGGGGAGCTGTTTTTT
cdr3_aa: CASSKGTPNTGELFF

j_call: TRBJ2-1
v_call: TRBV29-1
d_call: NA
cdr3_length: 16
clone_size: few
cdr3_nt: TGCAGCGTTGAAGCCCCGGGAGTCTCCCGAGGGAATGAGCAGTTCTTC
cdr3_aa: CSVEAPGVSRGNEQFF

j_call: TRBJ2-7
v_call: TRBV4-1
d_call: NA
cdr3_length: 17
clone_size: NA
cdr3_nt: TGCGCCAGCAGCCAAGCCGCATCCGGCGGAGGCCTCTACGAGCAGTACTTC
cdr3_aa: CASSQAASGGGLYEQYF

j_call: TRBJ1-2
v_call: TRBV11-2
d_call: TRBD1
cdr3_length: 16
clone_size: few
cdr3_nt: TGTGCCAGCAGCCGGGTACAGGGGTTAATAGACTATGGCTACACCTTC
cdr3_aa: CASSRVQGLIDYGYTF

j_call: TRBJ2-5
v_call: TRBV7-6
d_call: TRBD2
cdr3_length: 16
clone_size: once
cdr3_nt: TGTGCCAGCAGCTTAGTGGGTAGCGGGCGCCAAGAGACCCAGTACTTC
cdr3_aa: CASSLVGSGRQETQYF

j_call: TRBJ2-5
v_call: TRBV28
d_call: NA
cdr3_length: 16
clone_size: few
cdr3_nt: TGTGCCAGCAGTCCGGGGGCTAGCGGATACCAAGAGACCCAGTACTTC
cdr3_aa: CASSPGASGYQETQYF

j_call: TRBJ2-3
v_call: TRBV29-1
d_call: TRBD2
cdr3_length: 13
clone_size: NA
cdr3_nt: TGCAGCGTTGGAGGGAGGGTGACAGATACGCAGTATTTT
cdr3_aa: CSVGGRVTDTQYF

j_call: TRBJ1-2
v_call: TRBV7-2
d_call: TRBD1
cdr3_length: 14
clone_size: few
cdr3_nt: TGTGCCAGCAGCTCGGGACAGGGGCCTTATGGCTACACCTTC
cdr3_aa: CASSSGQGPYGYTF

j_call: TRBJ1-5
v_call: TRBV2
d_call: TRBD1
cdr3_length: 15
clone_size: few
cdr3_nt: TGTGCCAGCACCAGGGACAGCCATAGCAATCAGCCCCAGCATTTT
cdr3_aa: CASTRDSHSNQPQHF

j_call: TRBJ2-1
v_call: TRBV30
d_call: TRBD1
cdr3_length: 16
clone_size: few
cdr3_nt: TGTGCCTGGAGTGATGACAGGGGATACTCCTACAATGAGCAGTTCTTC
cdr3_aa: CAWSDDRGYSYNEQFF